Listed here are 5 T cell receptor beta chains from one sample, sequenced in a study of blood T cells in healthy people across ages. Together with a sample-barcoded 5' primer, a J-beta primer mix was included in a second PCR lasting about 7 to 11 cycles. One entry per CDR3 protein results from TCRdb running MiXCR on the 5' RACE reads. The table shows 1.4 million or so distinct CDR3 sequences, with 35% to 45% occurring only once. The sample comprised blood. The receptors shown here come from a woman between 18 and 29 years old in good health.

CDR3 sequence (DNA): TGTGCCTCGGCCCCGGGAGGGCCTACCTACGAGCAGTACTTC. Its translation is CASAPGGPTYEQYF. The chain joins TRBV28 to TRBJ2-7; 8 bases align to TRBD2. Looked up from germline, CDR1 is MDHEN and CDR2 is SYDVKM. V was pared by 11 bases and J by 2 bases, with 11 bases of the junction left unmatched. The length of the CDR3 is 14 residues.

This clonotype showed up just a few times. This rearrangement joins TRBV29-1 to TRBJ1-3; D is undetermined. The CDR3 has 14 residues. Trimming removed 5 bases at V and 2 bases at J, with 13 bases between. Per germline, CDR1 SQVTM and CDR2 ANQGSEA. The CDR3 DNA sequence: TGCAGCGTTTACCGTTCGGGAACTGGAAACACCATATATTTT. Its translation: CSVYRSGTGNTIYF.

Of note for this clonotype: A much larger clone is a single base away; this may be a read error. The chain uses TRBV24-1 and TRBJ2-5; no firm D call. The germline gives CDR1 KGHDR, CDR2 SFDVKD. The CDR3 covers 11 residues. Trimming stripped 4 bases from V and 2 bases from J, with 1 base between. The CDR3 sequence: CATSEQETQYF. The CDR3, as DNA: TGTGCCACCAGTGAACAAGAGACCCAGTACTTC.

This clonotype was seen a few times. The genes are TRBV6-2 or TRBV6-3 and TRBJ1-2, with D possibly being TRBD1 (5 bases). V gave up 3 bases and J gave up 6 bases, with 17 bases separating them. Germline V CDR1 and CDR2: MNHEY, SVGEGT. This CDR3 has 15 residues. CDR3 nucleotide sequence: TGTGCCAGCAGTTATAAGTTTCCGGGGCAAGATGGCTACACCTTC. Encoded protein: CASSYKFPGQDGYTF.

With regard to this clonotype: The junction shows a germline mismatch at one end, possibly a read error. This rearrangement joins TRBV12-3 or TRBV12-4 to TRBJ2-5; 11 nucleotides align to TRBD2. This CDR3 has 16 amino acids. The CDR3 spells CAGRVGTSGYQETQYF. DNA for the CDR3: TGTGCCGGCAGGGTCGGGACTAGCGGATACCAAGAGACCCAGTACTTC.